One and the same sample provided the 20 T cell receptor beta chains below, sequenced in a study of neurological immune-mediated disorders. TCRdb reprocessed the 5' RACE reads with MiXCR, giving one entry per CDR3 protein. This table has 45,000 to 55,000 distinct CDR3 sequences, less than 6% appearing once. Sequencing was carried out using CD4+ T cells from blood. The source is a young woman with multiple sclerosis.

This clonotype was detected ten times or more. This chain uses TRBV14 with TRBJ1-1, with 9 bases aligning to TRBD1. The germline V gene has CDR1 SGHDN and CDR2 FVKESK. The CDR3 length is 16 residues. Losses at the gene ends were 5 bases for V and 1 base for J; bases not matched to a gene: 8. CDR3 bases: TGTGCCAGCAGCGTAAATCCGGGACAGGGGAACACTGAAGCTTTCTTT. Translation: CASSVNPGQGNTEAFF.

This clonotype came up many times. This chain links TRBV20-1 with TRBJ1-5; D possibly corresponds to TRBD1 (5 bases). CDR3 length: 14 amino acids. The V end was cut by 6 bases, the J end by 0 bases, with 12 bases between. CDR1 and CDR2 (germline): DFQATT, SNEGSKA (reference sequence). CDR3 sequence (DNA): TGCAGTGCGGACAAGCAGTATAGCAATCAGCCCCAGCATTTT. It specifies CSADKQYSNQPQHF.

This clonotype was counted at least ten times. V gene TRBV27 combines with J gene TRBJ2-7; D might be TRBD1 or TRBD2, each matching 5 bases. CDR3 length: 14 amino acids. Looked up from germline, CDR1 is MNHEY and CDR2 is SMNVEV (reference sequence). V lost 3 bases and J 1 base, leaving 10 bases between the germline ends. CDR3 sequence (DNA): TGTGCCAGCAGTTTGGGGACGGGGTCCTACGAGCAGTACTTC. It yields the protein CASSLGTGSYEQYF.

This clonotype was recorded many times. The chain employs TRBV27 and TRBJ1-4, with D maybe TRBD1 (5 bases). Deletions cut 8 bases from V and 0 bases from J, with 13 bases between. This CDR3 has 15 amino acids. Germline V gene data show CDR1 as MNHEY and CDR2 as SMNVEV (reference sequence). CDR3 nucleotide sequence: TGTGCCAGCTGGGGGATGGGTGCAACTAATGAAAAACTGTTTTTT. Translated, it gives CASWGMGATNEKLFF.

The sample holds many counts of this clonotype. The rearrangement joins TRBV14 to TRBJ1-2, with no clear D. Germline V lookup: CDR1 SGHDN, CDR2 FVKESK. V dropped 4 bases and J dropped 8 bases, with 11 bases sitting between them. The CDR3 spans 12 residues. The CDR3 spells CASSPISRGYTF. DNA for the CDR3: TGTGCCAGCAGCCCGATCTCCCGGGGCTACACCTTC.

This clonotype has a count of ten or more. This rearrangement joins TRBV5-1 to TRBJ1-1; 9 bases match TRBD1. This CDR3 is 17 amino acids long. With 3 bases clipped from V and 0 bases from J, the junction kept 9 bases outside the gene matches. The germline CDR1 and CDR2 sequences are SGHRS and YFSETQ. The CDR3 DNA reads TGCGCCAGCAGCTCAGGGACAGGGTCTCCTATGAACACTGAAGCTTTCTTT. This gives the protein CASSSGTGSPMNTEAFF.

The sample holds many counts of this clonotype. The J gene is TRBJ1-1, the V gene TRBV18, with 10 bases matching TRBD1. Germline CDR1 and CDR2: KGHSH and LQKENI. V shed 4 bases, J shed 5 bases, and the junction held 7 bases outside the gene matches. The CDR3 covers 15 residues. The CDR3 DNA sequence: TGTGCCAGCTCACACCGGGACAGGGGAGGGACTGAAGCTTTCTTT. Translated: CASSHRDRGGTEAFF. The whole variable domain, remainder taken from reference TRBV18 and TRBJ1-1, is NAGVMQNPRHLVRRRGQEARLRCSPMKGHSHVYWYRQLPEEGLKFMVYLQKENIIDESGMPKERFSAEFPKEGPSILRIQQVVRGDSAAYFCASSHRDRGGTEAFFGQGTRLTVV.

This clonotype was seen repeatedly, ten times or more. This chain links TRBV10-2 with TRBJ1-3; TRBD1 might be the D (5 bases). V lost 3 bases to trimming and J lost 0 bases, with 9 bases between them. Germline-derived CDR1 and CDR2 are WSHSY and SAAADI. The CDR3 is made up of 15 amino acids. CDR3: CASSDPRGSGNTIYF. The CDR3 coding sequence is TGCGCCAGCAGTGACCCGAGGGGCTCTGGAAACACCATATATTTT.

This clonotype was detected many times. The chain joins TRBV5-5 to TRBJ1-5; tentatively, D is TRBD1 (6 bases). Germline V gene data show CDR1 as SGHKS and CDR2 as YYEKEE (reference sequence). The CDR3 spans 15 residues. V was clipped by 1 base and J by 2 bases, with 10 bases between them. Here the CDR3 reads CASSLWAGGNQPQHF. The CDR3 DNA reads TGTGCCAGCAGCTTGTGGGCAGGGGGCAATCAGCCCCAGCATTTT.

This clonotype was seen many times. The chain employs TRBV11-2 and TRBJ2-2; D is perhaps TRBD1 or TRBD2 (5 bases each). The germline V gene encodes CDR1 SGHAT and CDR2 FQNNGV. Trimming cost V 3 bases and J 2 bases, with 10 bases left between them. The CDR3 loop spans 15 amino acids. CDR3 sequence (DNA): TGTGCCAGCAGCTTCAACGGGGCAAACACCGGGGAGCTGTTTTTT. It specifies CASSFNGANTGELFF.

This clonotype was seen ten or more times. The rearrangement joins TRBV20-1 to TRBJ1-5; D unresolved. Trimming removed 5 bases at V and 0 bases at J, with 8 bases between. Germline values: CDR1 DFQATT, CDR2 SNEGSKA (reference sequence). This CDR3 is built from 13 residues. The CDR3 bases are TGCAGTGCTCGAAGCTTTAGCAATCAGCCCCAGCATTTT. Amino acid sequence: CSARSFSNQPQHF.

This clonotype has ten or more counts. The J gene is TRBJ1-5, the V gene TRBV27, with D tentatively TRBD1 (6 bases). The CDR3 totals 16 residues. V dropped 6 bases and J dropped 0 bases, with 15 bases sitting between them. Germline CDR1 MNHEY, CDR2 SMNVEV (reference sequence). The CDR3 nucleotides are TGTGCCAGCAGCTCCGCGAGGGGGGCTAGCAATCAGCCCCAGCATTTT. The encoded protein is CASSSARGASNQPQHF.

This clonotype was found many times. The gene calls are TRBV6-6 and TRBJ2-7; D is undetermined. Germline values: CDR1 MNHNY, CDR2 SVGAGI (reference sequence). CDR3 length equals 14 residues. V gave up 2 bases and J gave up 2 bases, with 10 bases separating them. The CDR3 bases are TGTGCCAGCAGTTACAAGGGCCGAGCCTACGAGCAGTACTTC. Its protein product is CASSYKGRAYEQYF.

At least ten counts were recorded for this clonotype. One junction end disagrees with the germline gene, perhaps due to a read error. The chain uses TRBV7-7 and TRBJ1-4; D may be TRBD1 (5 bases). There are 14 residues in the CDR3. Germline CDR1 SSHAT, CDR2 FNYEAQ (reference sequence). The CDR3 DNA is TGTGCTAGCAGACCTCACCCGGGGCCTGAAAAACTGTTTTTT. This codes for CASRPHPGPEKLFF.

This clonotype was counted ten times or more. The V gene is TRBV4-3, the J gene TRBJ2-6, with D perhaps matching TRBD1 (6 bases). The CDR3 consists of 17 residues. V was clipped by 4 bases and J by 0 bases, with 13 bases between them. CDR1 is LGHNA, CDR2 YSLEER, per germline. CDR3 protein: CASSPGGQSSGANVLTF. The CDR3 DNA reads TGCGCCAGCAGCCCAGGAGGACAGTCCTCTGGGGCCAACGTCCTGACTTTC.

In this sample, this clonotype turned up many times. This rearrangement joins TRBV20-1 to TRBJ2-7; 11 bases line up with TRBD1. The germline CDR1 and CDR2 sequences are DFQATT and SNEGSKA (reference sequence). CDR3 length equals 14 residues. V lost 6 bases and J lost 5; bases outside the gene matches: 9. CDR3 in amino acids: CSAPRDRGINEQYV. CDR3 DNA: TGCAGTGCCCCACGGGACAGGGGGATCAACGAGCAGTACGTC.

This clonotype was detected a few times. The chain combines TRBV19 with TRBJ2-2; 8 nucleotides match TRBD1. The CDR3 has 15 residues. Germline V gives CDR1 LNHDA, CDR2 SQIVND (reference sequence). With 3 bases clipped from V and 4 bases from J, the junction kept 4 bases outside the gene matches. The CDR3 loop is CASSMDRVSTGELFF. For the CDR3, the DNA is TGTGCCAGTAGTATGGACAGGGTCTCCACCGGGGAGCTGTTTTTT. The whole variable domain, remainder taken from reference TRBV19 and TRBJ2-2, is DGGITQSPKYLFRKEGQNVTLSCEQNLNHDAMYWYRQDPGQGLRLIYYSQIVNDFQKGDIAEGYSVSREKKESFPLTVTSAQKNPTAFYLCASSMDRVSTGELFFGEGSRLTVL.

This clonotype occurred many times. The rearrangement uses TRBV29-1 and TRBJ2-2, with no clear D. Trimming removed 3 bases from V and 7 bases from J, with 6 bases in between. From germline, CDR1 is SQVTM and CDR2 ANQGSEA. The length of the CDR3 is 11 residues. CDR3 sequence: CSVDDRGELFF. CDR3 sequence (DNA): TGCAGCGTTGACGACCGCGGGGAGCTGTTTTTT.

This clonotype was counted ten times or more. This chain connects TRBV7-2 to TRBJ1-5; no firm D call. The CDR3 spans 16 residues. The V end was cut by 4 bases, the J end by 0 bases, with 13 bases between. CDR1 is SGHTA and CDR2 is FQGNSA in the germline V gene. Written as DNA, the CDR3 is TGTGCCAGCAGCTCCAGTCAGGTCCTTAGCAATCAGCCCCAGCATTTT. This codes for CASSSSQVLSNQPQHF.

This chain links TRBV4-2 with TRBJ2-5; D is perhaps TRBD1 (6 bases). Germline CDR1 LGHNA, CDR2 YNFKEQ. CDR3 length: 14 residues. V dropped 1 base and J dropped 7 bases, with 13 bases sitting between them. The CDR3 loop reads CASSQGGGSGTQYF. For the CDR3, the DNA is TGTGCCAGCAGCCAAGGAGGGGGTTCTGGGACCCAGTACTTC.